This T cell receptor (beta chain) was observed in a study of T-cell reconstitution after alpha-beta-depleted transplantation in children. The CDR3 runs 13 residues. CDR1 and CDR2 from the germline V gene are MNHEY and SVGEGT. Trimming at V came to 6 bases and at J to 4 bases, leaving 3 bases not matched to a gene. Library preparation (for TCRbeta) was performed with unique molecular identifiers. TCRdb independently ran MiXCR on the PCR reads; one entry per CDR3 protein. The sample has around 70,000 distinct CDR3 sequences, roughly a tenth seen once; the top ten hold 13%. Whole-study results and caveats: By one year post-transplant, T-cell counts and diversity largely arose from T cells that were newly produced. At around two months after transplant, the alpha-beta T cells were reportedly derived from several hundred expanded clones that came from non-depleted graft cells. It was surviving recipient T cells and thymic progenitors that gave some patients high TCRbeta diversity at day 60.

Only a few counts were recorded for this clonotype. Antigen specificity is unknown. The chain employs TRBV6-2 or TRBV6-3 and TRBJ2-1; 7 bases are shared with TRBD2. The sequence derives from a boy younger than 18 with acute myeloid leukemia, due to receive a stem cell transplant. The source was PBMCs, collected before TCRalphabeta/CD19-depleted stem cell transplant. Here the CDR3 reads CASRREQYNEQFF. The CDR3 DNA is TGTGCCAGCAGGCGGGAGCAGTACAATGAGCAGTTCTTC.